This T cell receptor beta chain comes out of a study of T cells in Graves' hyperthyroidism and ophthalmopathy. Investigators excluded patients with uncontrolled infection, other autoimmune disease, pregnancy or lactation. Thyroid ultrasound and orbital computed tomography, with clinical symptoms and serum thyroxine and TRAb, informed diagnoses. Out of less than 12 ml of fresh peripheral blood came the PBMCs. Broader study findings: The authors' 13 V-J model separated ophthalmopathy from stable hyperthyroidism.

To note about this clonotype: Antigen unknown.

The CDR3 runs 15 residues. Germline CDR1 is SGHNT and CDR2 is YYREEE (reference sequence). V was shortened by 0 bases and J by 0 bases, with 9 bases between the two germline ends. Regions amplified from RNA transcripts were the TCR beta CDR3 regions. HTBI primers drove first-round RT-PCR of the TCR CDR3. TCRdb passed the multiplex PCR reads through MiXCR, listing each CDR3 protein once. Of 550,000 to 850,000 distinct CDR3 sequences in the sample, approximately 18% were seen once. This receptor was obtained from a woman in her forties or fifties with Graves' hyperthyroidism that later progressed to Graves' ophthalmopathy. Sequencing input: blood. The V gene is TRBV5-4, the J gene TRBJ1-1, with D hard to call. CDR3 region: CASSLVRGMNTEAFF. CDR3 bases: TGTGCCAGCAGCTTGGTTCGGGGAATGAACACTGAAGCTTTCTTT.